This T cell receptor (beta chain) came from a study of blood T cell repertoires in COVID-19. Germline-derived CDR1 and CDR2 are SNHLY and FYNNEI. V lost 5 bases, J lost 2 bases, and 3 bases stayed unmatched. CDR3 length: 14 residues. Produced via immunoSEQ multiplex PCR; TCRdb's table is partial and in-frame only. The sample shows 100,000 to 150,000 clones, approximately 74% of them seen only once. The chain has TRBV2 and TRBJ1-3, with 7 positions matching TRBD1. Sample: peripheral blood. The receptor comes from a man aged 80 or over with COVID-19, enrolled during active disease. This CDR3 is CASSPQGAGNTIYF. CDR3 nucleotides: TGTGCCAGCAGTCCTCAGGGGGCTGGAAACACCATATATTTT.